One T cell receptor (beta chain) is described in this entry. Source study methods: Estimation of nucleated cell counts relied on the amplification of reference gene primers. The protocol was immunoSEQ multiplex PCR, while the TCRdb copy is restricted to in-frame clones and leaves out a portion. For V, J and clone size, that table is used; D and trimming come from the DNA. The repertoire holds about 130,000 clones, with roughly 87% as singletons. This specimen comes from a study of blood T cell repertoires in COVID-19. Whole-study context: Some COVID-19 samples were acute and others convalescent; all came from the United States, Italy and Spain. Nucleic acid was either cDNA or gDNA, and it came from T cells, B-cell-depleted T cells, or PBMCs.

This CDR3 spans 14 amino acids. Germline V CDR1 and CDR2: SGHRS, YFSETQ. V was shortened by 0 bases and J by 5 bases, with 9 bases between the two germline ends. This sequence originates from a woman of 80 years or more with acute or convalescent COVID-19. This rearrangement joins TRBV5-1 to TRBJ2-1, with D maybe TRBD1 (5 bases). The sample was peripheral blood. The CDR3, as DNA: TGCGCCAGCAGCTTGGCCTTGACAGACAATGAGCAGTTCTTC. This codes for CASSLALTDNEQFF.